The present T cell receptor beta chain was sequenced within a study of shared clonotypes between healthy human individuals. The CDR3 covers 17 residues. Germline CDR1 is SGHNT and CDR2 is YYREEE (reference sequence). Germline trimming cut 2 bases from V and 6 bases from J; bases unmatched to any gene: 15. The method was immunoSEQ multiplex PCR; TCRdb's version includes in-frame clones alone and lacks a portion of them. The sample has over a million clones, about four fifths seen once. The count of this clone is one. The sequencing sample was made of memory CD4+ T cells from PBMCs. Subset in this sample: CD45RA-negative fraction. This TCR was recovered from a man aged 18 to 29 in good health. Some clones in this sample may be carry-over from other donors' samples. This sequence joins TRBV5-4 and TRBJ1-1; the match to TRBD1 covers 8 bases. This CDR3 reads CASSFAESRGRRSEAFF. In DNA form, the CDR3 reads TGTGCCAGCAGCTTCGCGGAATCCAGGGGGCGCAGATCTGAAGCTTTCTTT.